This TCR beta chain was found in a study of blood T cell repertoires in COVID-19. The CDR3 contains 12 residues. The V gene's germline CDR1 is MDHEN and CDR2 SYDVKM. Recovered status applied to Cohort 3 donors who had two consecutive negative PCRs. It also applied to those with clearance or with symptom resolution. Note on this clone: A junction boundary mismatches the germline segment, possibly from a read error.

Assay used: immunoSEQ multiplex PCR; TCRdb lists only in-frame clones, some missing. The sample records 400,000 to 450,000 clones, 85% to 90% being singletons. Material: PBMCs or T cells enriched from blood (not recorded which). This sequence originates from a man aged 30 to 45 who had recovered from COVID-19. The V gene is TRBV28, the J gene TRBJ1-6, with D perhaps matching TRBD1 (5 bases). The CDR3 loop is CASSLGQLGNFF. CDR3 DNA: TGTGCCAGCAGTTTGGGGCAGCTTGGAAATTTCTTT.